One and the same sample provided the 6 T cell receptor beta chains below, sequenced in a study of blood T cell repertoires in COVID-19 (dated by TCRdb to 2020 to 2021). Libraries were prepared through the immunoSEQ multiplex PCR assay. TCRdb holds this immuneACCESS table with in-frame rearrangements only. Some clones are missing; in checked studies, unresolved V genes explain under half, and the rest has no known cause. A total of tens of thousands of clones appear in this sample, 87% of them only once. About 14% of the sample is in the top ten clones. Sample: peripheral blood. The receptors were sampled from a human donor in a cohort sampled during active COVID-19. The donor label of this sample is uncertain.

V usage is TRBV5-1 and J usage is TRBJ1-1; D is unresolved. Trimming left V 0 bases short and J 1 base short, with 13 bases between. The CDR3 totals 16 residues. Germline CDR1 and CDR2: SGHRS and YFSETQ. The CDR3 DNA is TGCGCCAGCAGCTTGGGAGTTTCAGGCCCGAACACTGAAGCTTTCTTT. Its protein product is CASSLGVSGPNTEAFF.

The chain employs TRBV19 and TRBJ2-4, with 11 bases matching TRBD1. Germline V gene sequence: CDR1 LNHDA, CDR2 SQIVND (reference sequence). The V segment lost 7 bases and the J segment 6 bases; nucleotides outside the gene matches: 8. The CDR3 is 15 residues long. The CDR3 DNA reads TGTGCCAGTAAAAACACGGGACAGGGGGTAAACATTCAGTACTTC. Its translation is CASKNTGQGVNIQYF.

The V and J genes are TRBV7-8 and TRBJ2-7, with 10 bases fitting TRBD1. V trimming: 0 bases; J trimming: 1 base; junction bases outside the gene matches: 3. This CDR3 has 16 residues. Germline CDR1 SGHVS, CDR2 FQNEAQ. CDR3 nucleotide sequence: TGTGCCAGCAGCTTAGCCGGGACAGGGGTTTCCTACGAGCAGTACTTC. Encoded protein: CASSLAGTGVSYEQYF.

This chain connects TRBV5-1 to TRBJ2-1; 11 nucleotides agree with TRBD2. The CDR3 is 14 amino acids. In germline, CDR1 is SGHRS, CDR2 YFSETQ. The J segment lost 4 bases and the V segment lost 5 bases, leaving 2 bases of the junction unmatched. This CDR3 reads CASRGLAVYNEQFF. DNA of the CDR3: TGCGCCAGCAGGGGACTAGCGGTATACAATGAGCAGTTCTTC.

The V gene is TRBV5-1, the J gene TRBJ2-4, with D perhaps TRBD1 (5 bases). V lost 4 bases and J 6 bases, leaving 17 bases between the germline ends. The germline CDR1 and CDR2 sequences are SGHRS and YFSETQ. This CDR3 has 15 residues. CDR3 nucleotides: TGCGCCAGCAGCCTGAACCCGACAGCTCCAAACATTCAGTACTTC. Amino acids: CASSLNPTAPNIQYF.

The V call is TRBV27, the J call TRBJ2-7; 7 positions match TRBD1. The V gene end was trimmed by 6 bases and the J gene end by 0 bases; junction bases not matched to a gene: 2. The CDR3 covers 13 residues. CDR1 and CDR2 from the germline V gene are MNHEY and SMNVEV (reference sequence). CDR3 in DNA: TGTGCCAGCAGGACAGGGAGCTCCTACGAGCAGTACTTC. Protein: CASRTGSSYEQYF.